These T cell receptor beta chains were read from a single sample in a study of T cells expressing NK-cell markers. Using the 5' RACE reads, TCRdb records one entry per CDR3 protein without DNA. Here the sample table reports 200,000 to 300,000 distinct CDR3 sequences. Sequenced sample: blood T cells: a sorted CD56 or NKG2C T cell subset, CD4+ or CD8+ T cells, or bulk PBMC T cells (not recorded which). The source of these receptors is a man in his late teens or twenties in good health. Both conserved end residues are part of each CDR3.

TRBV7-2,TRBJ2-2,CASSSAGRATGELFF
TRBV12-3/TRBV12-4,TRBJ2-4,CASNTGQLAKNIQYF
TRBV29-1,TRBJ2-7,CSVGQGQGAYEQYF
TRBV12-3/TRBV12-4,TRBJ2-5,CASSSGRAVEWQETQYF
TRBV10-3,TRBJ2-7,CASAGTSGTYEQYF
TRBV27,TRBJ2-7,CASRSQEEGTYEQYF
TRBV20-1,TRBJ1-5,CSAGQGDQPQHF
TRBV12-3/TRBV12-4,TRBJ2-2,CASSLDLGTGELFF
TRBV30,TRBJ2-7,CAYKNRDRGKALHEQYF
TRBV5-5,TRBJ1-4,CASSLRRDEKLFF
TRBV5-1,TRBJ1-5,CASTIQDYDQPQHF
TRBV27,TRBJ1-4,CASMTGTGNEKLFF
TRBV20-1,TRBJ2-3,CSARGWREGLADTQYF
TRBV12-3/TRBV12-4,TRBJ1-4,CASSNRDEKLFF
TRBV5-1,TRBJ1-1,CASSWETGRRNTEAFF
TRBV18,TRBJ2-7,CASSPSVGSIHEQYF
TRBV5-4,TRBJ2-1,CASSRADTEQFF
TRBV20-1,TRBJ2-3,CSALTNPGPAKSQYF
TRBV11-3,TRBJ2-6,CASSLRTGVSGANVLTF
TRBV20-1,TRBJ2-7,CSAIQREWGSYEQYF
TRBV20-1,TRBJ2-3,CSASIGRVTDTQYF
TRBV6-8,TRBJ2-5,CASSKDGEETQYF
TRBV4-1,TRBJ2-2,CASSQETPRVNSAKPNTGELFF
TRBV5-4,TRBJ2-5,CASSFLAGGSGETQYF
TRBV29-1,TRBJ2-5,CSVQMAVGETQYF
TRBV7-9,TRBJ1-5,CASSPRSNQPQHF
TRBV6-1,TRBJ2-7,CATKGLAEDRAYEQYF
TRBV12-3/TRBV12-4,TRBJ1-1,CASRRGPGSEAFF
TRBV14,TRBJ2-1,CASSQDSGTYNEQFF
TRBV3-1,TRBJ2-1,CASSEIDYNEQFF
TRBV11-2,TRBJ2-3,CASSLQGRLAGQDTQYF
TRBV29-1,TRBJ2-1,CSVEEGGTPQFF
TRBV7-9,TRBJ1-1,CASSLRTGTNTEAFF
TRBV15,TRBJ1-1,CATSSLKDTEAFF
TRBV19,TRBJ2-7,CASRGSGGQSNYEQYF
TRBV10-3,TRBJ2-2,CATSESGELFF
TRBV20-1,TRBJ2-7,CSARDVSGSYEQYF
TRBV7-9,TRBJ1-1,CASSPTGFQRAFF
TRBV6-4,TRBJ2-1,CASSRAAGSYNEQFF
TRBV29-1,TRBJ2-1,CSVALGLARGNEQFF
TRBV25-1,TRBJ2-3,CASRPGTSGRVRTDTQYF
TRBV6-1,TRBJ1-1,CASWGSVRVHTEAFF
TRBV7-9,TRBJ2-4,CASSFTERRNIQYF